The 2 T cell receptor beta chains below all came from one sample that was sequenced in a study of radiotherapy plus CTLA-4 blockade in lung cancer. Repertoires were generated with immunoSEQ multiplex PCR, while TCRdb's copy carries only in-frame clones and drops some. The sample lists roughly 110,000 clones, about 84% seen once, with 2.4% in the top ten. Sequenced material: peripheral blood, taken from a patient treated with radiotherapy plus ipilimumab. These receptors all come from a human donor with non-small cell lung cancer that progressed on radiotherapy plus ipilimumab. Some clones in this sample may be carry-over from other donors' samples.

This rearrangement joins TRBV19 to TRBJ1-5, with D possibly being TRBD1 (5 bases). V lost 7 bases and J lost 0, with 13 bases in between. This CDR3 is 15 amino acids long. Germline CDR1 is LNHDA and CDR2 is SQIVND (reference sequence). This CDR3 is CASMEGLYSNQPQHF. The CDR3 DNA reads as TGTGCCAGTATGGAGGGGCTATATAGCAATCAGCCCCAGCATTTT.

The V gene is TRBV7-2, the J gene TRBJ1-4; D gene uncertain. This CDR3 spans 13 amino acids. Germline V lookup: CDR1 SGHTA, CDR2 FQGNSA. The germline V and J ends were trimmed by 1 base and 6 bases, with 6 bases remaining between them. CDR3 in amino acids: CASSLVVYEKLFF. The CDR3 nucleotides read TGTGCCAGCAGCTTAGTGGTGTATGAAAAACTGTTTTTT.